The 11 T cell receptor beta chains below were found in one sample sequenced in a study of blood T cell repertoires in COVID-19. Assay used: immunoSEQ multiplex PCR; TCRdb lists only in-frame clones, some missing. Of some 300,000 clones listed, roughly 90% were seen once; the top ten hold about 1%. The sample was peripheral blood. These receptors were obtained from a woman in her thirties or forties with COVID-19, enrolled during active disease.

V usage is TRBV5-4 and J usage is TRBJ1-2; 10 nucleotides match TRBD1. The CDR3 runs to 14 residues. Germline V gene sequence: CDR1 SGHNT, CDR2 YYREEE (reference sequence). The J segment lost 6 bases and the V segment lost 4 bases, leaving 6 bases of the junction unmatched. For the CDR3, the DNA is TGTGCCAGCAGCCTGGGACAGGGGATAGATGGCTACACCTTC. Translated: CASSLGQGIDGYTF.

The DNA of the CDR3 is TGTGCCAGCAGCGAACGGCTAGCGGGAGGAAGGAATACGCAGTATTTT. Its protein product is CASSERLAGGRNTQYF. The genes are TRBV2 and TRBJ2-3; 11 nucleotides line up with TRBD2. Germline values: CDR1 SNHLY, CDR2 FYNNEI. The junction had 12 bases not matched to a gene; V was cut back by 6 bases and J by 7 bases. The CDR3 totals 16 residues.

The rearrangement links TRBV5-1 to TRBJ1-4; 10 nucleotides line up with TRBD1. V lost 3 bases, J lost 6 bases, and 8 bases stayed unmatched. Germline loops: CDR1 SGHRS, CDR2 YFSETQ. The CDR3 is 16 amino acids. The CDR3 loop reads CASSWTSGTGDEKLFF. The CDR3 DNA reads TGCGCCAGCAGCTGGACCTCCGGGACAGGGGATGAAAAACTGTTTTTT.

This chain connects TRBV10-3 to TRBJ1-1; TRBD1 matches at 8 bases. This CDR3 has 15 amino acids. V lost 2 bases and J lost 6; bases outside the gene matches: 8. Germline V gene lookup returns CDR1 ENHRY and CDR2 SYGVKD. The CDR3 spells CAISEPAGGAAEAFF. CDR3 nucleotide sequence: TGTGCCATCAGTGAGCCAGCAGGGGGCGCCGCTGAAGCTTTCTTT.

The DNA of the CDR3 is TGTGCCAGCAGCTTGCGGGGGGGCACGCACACTGAAGCTTTCTTT. This encodes CASSLRGGTHTEAFF. V and J are TRBV5-6 and TRBJ1-1; D is possibly TRBD1 (6 bases). CDR3 size: 15 residues. V dropped 1 base and J dropped 3 bases, with 13 bases sitting between them. Germline V gives CDR1 SGHDT, CDR2 YYEEEE.

In regard to this clone: The same CDR3 is also encoded by other DNA sequences in this sample. The genes are TRBV7-3 and TRBJ2-2, with D unresolved. Germline V lookup: CDR1 SGHTA, CDR2 FQGTGA. The CDR3 spans 13 residues. The V and J ends lost 4 bases and 5 bases respectively, with 8 bases between them. CDR3 in amino acids: CASSSRVTGELFF. In DNA, the CDR3 is TGTGCCAGCAGCTCCCGGGTAACCGGGGAGCTGTTTTTT.

V and J are TRBV7-2 and TRBJ2-1; D ambiguous. The CDR3 totals 11 residues. The germline gives CDR1 SGHTA, CDR2 FQGNSA. V was trimmed by 6 bases and J by 8 bases, leaving 8 bases between them. The CDR3 reads CASRLGHEQFF. The CDR3 DNA follows: TGTGCCAGCAGATTGGGCCATGAGCAGTTCTTC.

The chain combines TRBV18 with TRBJ1-3, with D possibly being TRBD1 (6 bases). V was cut by 11 bases and J by 0 bases, with 14 bases left in between. The CDR3 length is 14 residues. Per the germline V gene, CDR1 is KGHSH and CDR2 is LQKENI. CDR3 nucleotides: TGTGCCTTTTCTGGGACAAGCTCTGGAAACACCATATATTTT. Encoded protein: CAFSGTSSGNTIYF.

The J gene is TRBJ1-1, the V gene TRBV7-9, with D uncertain. V was trimmed by 9 bases and J by 7 bases, leaving 3 bases between them. The CDR3 covers 8 residues. Germline V gene lookup returns CDR1 SEHNR and CDR2 FQNEAQ (reference sequence). CDR3 in DNA: TGTGCCAGACTTGAAGCTTTCTTT. Translated: CARLEAFF.

V and J are TRBV5-1 and TRBJ1-2; D unclear. Trimming cost V 7 bases and J 0 bases, with 16 bases left between them. CDR3 length: 15 amino acids. The germline V gene has CDR1 SGHRS and CDR2 YFSETQ. The CDR3 here is CASRLGGKTNYGYTF. In nucleotides, the CDR3 is TGCGCCAGCCGACTAGGAGGGAAGACTAACTATGGCTACACCTTC. The whole variable domain, remainder taken from reference TRBV5-1 and TRBJ1-2, is KAGVTQTPRYLIKTRGQQVTLSCSPISGHRSVSWYQQTPGQGLQFLFEYFSETQRNKGNFPGRFSGRQFSNSRSEMNVSTLELGDSALYLCASRLGGKTNYGYTFGSGTRLTVV.

The V and J genes are TRBV30 and TRBJ2-1; weak D call: TRBD1 (6 bases). V lost 5 bases and J lost 1, with 15 bases in between. This CDR3 has 15 residues. Germline values: CDR1 GTSNPN, CDR2 SVGIG (reference sequence). CDR3 protein: CAWGERGFSYNEQFF. As DNA, the CDR3 is TGTGCCTGGGGGGAAAGGGGGTTTTCCTACAATGAGCAGTTCTTC.